These 5 T cell receptor beta chains were sequenced from one sample in a study of graft-versus-host responses after intestinal transplantation. Generated by immunoSEQ multiplex PCR, the TCRdb table keeps only in-frame clones and is missing some. Among under 15,000 clones listed, over 70% were seen once. Graft tissue processing released intraepithelial and lamina propria lymphocytes. The sample consisted of ileum tissue, taken 142 days after intestinal transplantation. These receptor sequences come from a human patient who received an intestinal transplant, so some T cells may come from the graft donor.

This clone was detected once. V gene TRBV11-2 combines with J gene TRBJ2-3, with D unresolved. V was pared by 9 bases and J by 6 bases, with 7 bases between. This CDR3 has 10 amino acids. From germline, CDR1 is SGHAT and CDR2 FQNNGV. The CDR3 DNA reads as TGTGCCAGTCGCGAGGATACGCAGTATTTT. Amino acids: CASREDTQYF.

V is TRBV4-1 and J is TRBJ2-5; possible D gene TRBD2, 7 bases. CDR1 MGHRA and CDR2 YSYEKL come from the germline V gene. The CDR3 consists of 15 residues. The V end lost 2 bases, the J end lost 2 bases, and 12 bases lay between the germline ends. This CDR3 reads CASSQSRGAQETQYF. CDR3 bases: TGCGCCAGCAGCCAAAGCCGGGGGGCTCAAGAGACCCAGTACTTC.

This clone was seen more than once but under ten times. The chain has TRBV30 and TRBJ1-5; perhaps TRBD1 as D (6 bases). This CDR3 is 13 amino acids long. Trimming cost V 2 bases and J 6 bases, with 11 bases left between them. Germline V gives CDR1 GTSNPN, CDR2 SVGIG (reference sequence). CDR3 in DNA: TGTGCCTGGAGTCAAACAGGGTCTCAGCCCCAGCATTTT. It encodes CAWSQTGSQPQHF.

This rearrangement joins TRBV7-9 to TRBJ1-2; D remains unclear. Germline V gene data show CDR1 as SEHNR and CDR2 as FQNEAQ (reference sequence). The CDR3 is 11 residues long. Trimming cost V 6 bases and J 5 bases, with 7 bases left between them. CDR3 in amino acids: CASSLRYGYTF. CDR3 DNA sequence: TGTGCCAGCAGTCTTCGTTATGGCTACACCTTC. Full variable domain (remainder filled in from reference TRBV7-9 and TRBJ1-2): DTGVSQNPRHKITKRGQNVTFRCDPISEHNRLYWYRQTLGQGPEFLTYFQNEAQLEKSRLLSDRFSAERPKGSFSTLEIQRTEQGDSAMYLCASSLRYGYTFGSGTRLTVV.

This chain uses TRBV5-1 with TRBJ2-7, with 7 bases lining up with TRBD1. CDR3 size: 17 residues. The V gene's germline CDR1 is SGHRS and CDR2 YFSETQ. Trimming took 0 bases from V and 2 from J; bases not matched to a gene: 11. The CDR3 sequence is CASSLGKRDSRTYEQYF. DNA for the CDR3: TGCGCCAGCAGCTTGGGTAAAAGGGACAGCCGTACCTACGAGCAGTACTTC.